These 24 T cell receptor beta chains were sequenced from one sample in a study of control samples from healthy donors and cancer patients. Only in-frame clones appear in the TCRdb table, and some are missing; sequencing was by immunoSEQ multiplex PCR. Of about 130,000 clones in the sample, around 93% are singletons; the top ten hold about 1.5%. The material sequenced was PBMCs. The origin of the receptors is a man aged 45-60 years with head and neck cancer.

The V gene is TRBV30, the J gene TRBJ2-1, with D perhaps being TRBD1 or TRBD2 (5 bases each). Germline values: CDR1 GTSNPN, CDR2 SVGIG (reference sequence). CDR3 length equals 15 residues. The V end was cut by 3 bases, the J end by 0 bases, with 12 bases between. The CDR3 is CAWSPGPGSYNEQFF. CDR3 in DNA: TGTGCCTGGAGCCCGGGGCCGGGCTCCTACAATGAGCAGTTCTTC.

This clone was seen a single time. The rearrangement joins TRBV27 to TRBJ2-5; D uncertain. Per germline, CDR1 MNHEY and CDR2 SMNVEV (reference sequence). Deletions cut 6 bases from V and 1 base from J, with 0 bases between. There are 10 residues in the CDR3. The CDR3 DNA reads as TGTGCCAGCAGCCAAGAGACCCAGTACTTC. Its protein product is CASSQETQYF.

The CDR3 nucleotides read TGCGCCAGCAGCCCGCCGACAGCCTACGAGCAGTACTTC. The encoded protein is CASSPPTAYEQYF. The gene calls are TRBV5-1 and TRBJ2-7, with a possible D match to TRBD1 (5 bases). The CDR3 consists of 13 residues. The germline V gene encodes CDR1 SGHRS and CDR2 YFSETQ. V was cut by 4 bases and J by 2 bases, with 10 bases left in between.

V is TRBV4-1 and J is TRBJ1-4, with no clear D. The V gene's germline CDR1 is MGHRA and CDR2 YSYEKL. The length of the CDR3 is 16 residues. V shed 4 bases and J shed 12 bases, with 24 bases lying between them. The CDR3 sequence: CASSRREANGGEELFF. For the CDR3, the DNA is TGCGCCAGCAGCCGGCGCGAAGCAAACGGCGGGGAAGAACTGTTTTTT.

The rearrangement links TRBV9 to TRBJ2-2; 12 nucleotides match TRBD2. The germline V gene encodes CDR1 SGDLS and CDR2 YYNGEE. Losses at the gene ends were 3 bases for V and 1 base for J; bases not matched to a gene: 4. The CDR3 runs to 17 residues. The CDR3 sequence: CASSGLAGAMNTGELFF. The CDR3 DNA sequence: TGTGCCAGCAGCGGACTAGCGGGGGCTATGAACACCGGGGAGCTGTTTTTT.

V usage is TRBV5-4 and J usage is TRBJ1-4, with a weak D call TRBD1 (5 bases). Germline CDR1 reads SGHNT; CDR2 reads YYREEE (reference sequence). Between the trimmed V and J ends, which lost 4 bases and 7 bases, there was a span of 23 bases. This CDR3 has 17 amino acids. CDR3 nucleotide sequence: TGTGCCAGCAGCCGCGGGGGGACCACAAAAATTGGTGAAAAACTGTTTTTT. It codes for CASSRGGTTKIGEKLFF.

In this sample, this clone turned up once. V usage is TRBV4-2 and J usage is TRBJ2-1, with 10 bases aligning to TRBD2. The V segment lost 1 base and the J segment 12 bases; nucleotides outside the gene matches: 6. The CDR3 loop spans 14 amino acids. The germline V gene has CDR1 LGHNA and CDR2 YNFKEQ. The CDR3 nucleotides read TGTGCCAGCAGCCAAGCCGGGACTAGCGTCCGGCAGTTCTTC. Its protein product is CASSQAGTSVRQFF.

This CDR3 is CASRVTQTGELFF. The CDR3 region has the DNA TGCGCCAGCAGAGTGACGCAGACCGGGGAGCTGTTTTTT. The J gene is TRBJ2-2, the V gene TRBV5-1; D is undetermined. The length of the CDR3 is 13 residues. Germline CDR1 is SGHRS and CDR2 is YFSETQ. Trimming pared 5 bases from V and 5 bases from J, leaving 10 bases between.

This chain joins TRBV18 and TRBJ2-1; 8 positions agree with TRBD2. The V gene end was trimmed by 5 bases and the J gene end by 2 bases; junction bases not matched to a gene: 8. The germline gives CDR1 KGHSH, CDR2 LQKENI. This CDR3 contains 16 residues. CDR3 loop: CASSGLNGGAYNEQFF. The CDR3 coding sequence is TGTGCCAGCTCAGGGTTGAACGGGGGGGCCTACAATGAGCAGTTCTTC.

V is TRBV6-5 and J is TRBJ2-3, with D unclear. V shed 5 bases and J shed 5 bases, with 11 bases lying between them. The CDR3 has 13 amino acids. CDR1 and CDR2 from the germline V gene are MNHEY and SVGAGI. CDR3 loop: CASSSRVIDTQYF. CDR3 DNA: TGTGCCAGCAGTAGCAGAGTCATAGATACGCAGTATTTT.

CDR3 amino acids: CASSFGDGTSGGAQFF. The CDR3 DNA reads as TGTGCCAGCAGCTTTGGGGACGGGACTAGCGGGGGGGCCCAGTTCTTC. This rearrangement joins TRBV13 to TRBJ2-1; 16 positions agree with TRBD2. After removal of 3 bases from V and 13 bases from J, the junction contained 9 bases not matched to a gene. The germline V gene encodes CDR1 PRHDT and CDR2 FYEKMQ (reference sequence). This CDR3 has 16 amino acids.

The V call is TRBV6-2 or TRBV6-3, the J call TRBJ2-1, with TRBD2 matching 7 bases. The CDR3 contains 12 residues. Germline CDR1 MNHEY, CDR2 SVGEGT. J gave up 10 bases and V 5 bases, and 5 bases lay outside the gene matches. CDR3 nucleotide sequence: TGTGCCAGCAGTCGGGTGGGGGGGGAGCAGTTCTTC. Its translation: CASSRVGGEQFF.

This CDR3 is CAISRQGADQPQHF. The CDR3 DNA is TGTGCCATCAGTCGACAGGGGGCAGATCAGCCCCAGCATTTT. The chain recombines TRBV10-3 with TRBJ1-5, with 10 bases that match TRBD1. The CDR3 consists of 14 residues. V shed 5 bases and J 5 bases; nucleotides not matched to a gene: 3. Germline CDR1 is ENHRY and CDR2 is SYGVKD.

This CDR3 reads CASSQDWADLRPGELFF. The DNA of the CDR3 is TGTGCCAGCAGCCAAGATTGGGCAGATTTACGCCCCGGGGAGCTGTTTTTT. The rearrangement links TRBV3-1 (or the pseudogene TRBV3-2) to TRBJ2-2; D is ambiguous. The germline V and J ends were trimmed by 0 bases and 6 bases, with 17 bases remaining between them. The V gene's germline CDR1 is LGHDT and CDR2 YNNKEL (reference sequence). The CDR3 covers 17 residues.

The chain couples TRBV24-1 to TRBJ1-4; the match to TRBD1 covers 7 bases. CDR1 and CDR2 from the germline V gene are KGHDR and SFDVKD. The CDR3 totals 14 residues. After removal of 4 bases from V and 7 bases from J, the junction contained 5 bases not matched to a gene. CDR3 amino acids: CATSERQGGEKLFF. In nucleotides, the CDR3 is TGTGCCACCAGTGAGCGACAGGGAGGTGAAAAACTGTTTTTT.

With regard to this clone: Other nucleotide sequences from this sample produce the same CDR3. In DNA form, the CDR3 reads TGTGCCACCAGCAGAGATGGGACAGGGGACGAAAAACTGTTTTTT. Translated: CATSRDGTGDEKLFF. This chain links TRBV15 with TRBJ1-4, with TRBD1 matching 10 bases. Trimming removed 0 bases from V and 8 bases from J; junction bases left unmatched: 3. The CDR3 extends over 15 amino acids. Germline V gene data show CDR1 as LNHNV and CDR2 as YYDKDF (reference sequence).

This chain links TRBV3-1 (or the pseudogene TRBV3-2) with TRBJ2-7; the D gene is possibly TRBD1 (5 bases). Germline assignment: CDR1 LGHDT and CDR2 YNNKEL (reference sequence). Trimming took off 0 bases at V and 3 bases at J, with 15 bases between the two ends. This CDR3 has 16 residues. The CDR3 reads CASSQERQIRGYEQYF. CDR3 bases: TGTGCCAGCAGCCAAGAGAGGCAAATTAGGGGCTACGAGCAGTACTTC.

The chain is built from TRBV5-1 and TRBJ2-3; D unresolved. The germline V and J ends were trimmed by 4 bases and 2 bases, with 11 bases remaining between them. There are 14 residues in the CDR3. CDR1 is SGHRS, CDR2 YFSETQ, per germline. CDR3 DNA: TGCGCCAGCAGCACCGACTCGCCCACAGATACGCAGTATTTT. Amino acids: CASSTDSPTDTQYF.

The rearrangement links TRBV7-2 to TRBJ1-2; D gene uncertain. CDR3 length: 13 residues. Trimming removed 5 bases at V and 2 bases at J, with 9 bases between. Germline lookup yields CDR1 SGHTA and CDR2 FQGNSA. CDR3 sequence: CASSPDSNYGYTF. In DNA form, the CDR3 reads TGTGCCAGCAGCCCGGACTCAAACTATGGCTACACCTTC.

The genes are TRBV6-6 and TRBJ2-7, with D perhaps assigned TRBD1 or TRBD2 (5 bases each). The germline gives CDR1 MNHNY, CDR2 SVGAGI (reference sequence). The length of the CDR3 is 16 residues. The V and J ends lost 6 bases and 0 bases respectively, with 18 bases between them. The chain's CDR3 is CASRKSITGLSYEQYF. The CDR3 region has the DNA TGTGCCAGCAGGAAGTCTATAACGGGGCTCTCCTACGAGCAGTACTTC.

This rearrangement joins TRBV6-5 to TRBJ2-3; no clear D. Germline values: CDR1 MNHEY, CDR2 SVGAGI. The CDR3 is 12 amino acids. Trimming pared 4 bases from V and 3 bases from J, leaving 5 bases between. CDR3 region: CASSFGTDTQYF. Written as DNA, the CDR3 is TGTGCCAGCAGTTTTGGGACAGATACGCAGTATTTT.

The V gene is TRBV24-1, the J gene TRBJ2-7; the match to TRBD1 covers 10 bases. V gave up 5 bases and J gave up 4 bases; unmatched junction bases: 13. This CDR3 has 17 amino acids. CDR1 is KGHDR and CDR2 is SFDVKD in the germline V gene. CDR3 protein: CATSAIPGTGERYEQYF. The CDR3 region has the DNA TGTGCCACCAGTGCCATCCCCGGGACAGGGGAACGGTACGAGCAGTACTTC.

The rearrangement links TRBV7-2 to TRBJ2-5, with D perhaps being TRBD1 or TRBD2 (6 bases each). V lost 5 bases and J 1 base, leaving 8 bases between the germline ends. The CDR3 runs 13 residues. Germline values: CDR1 SGHTA, CDR2 FQGNSA. The CDR3, as DNA: TGTGCCAGCAGCCGGGGGCCCCAAGAGACCCAGTACTTC. Residues: CASSRGPQETQYF. Filled out from reference TRBV7-2 and TRBJ2-5, the complete variable domain reads GAGVSQSPSNKVTEKGKDVELRCDPISGHTALYWYRQSLGQGLEFLIYFQGNSAPDKSGLPSDRFSAERTGGSVSTLTIQRTQQEDSAVYLCASSRGPQETQYFGPGTRLLVL.

In DNA, the CDR3 is TGTGCCAGCAGCTTAAATTGGCGAGATGAAGCTTTCTTT. Encoded protein: CASSLNWRDEAFF. The J gene is TRBJ1-1, the V gene TRBV7-6, with D hard to call. Germline V gene lookup returns CDR1 SGHVS and CDR2 FNYEAQ. The germline V and J ends were trimmed by 2 bases and 7 bases, with 11 bases remaining between them. The CDR3 has 13 residues.